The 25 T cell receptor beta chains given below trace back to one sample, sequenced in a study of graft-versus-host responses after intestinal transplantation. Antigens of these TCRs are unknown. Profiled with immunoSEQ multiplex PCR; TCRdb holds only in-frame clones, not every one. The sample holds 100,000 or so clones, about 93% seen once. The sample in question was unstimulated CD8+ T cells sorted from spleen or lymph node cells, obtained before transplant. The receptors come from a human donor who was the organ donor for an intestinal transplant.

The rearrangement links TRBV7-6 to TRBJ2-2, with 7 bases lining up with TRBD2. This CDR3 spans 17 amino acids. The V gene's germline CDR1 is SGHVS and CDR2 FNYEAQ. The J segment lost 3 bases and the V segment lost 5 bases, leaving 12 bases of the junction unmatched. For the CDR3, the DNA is TGTGCCAGCAGCCCAAACCGGGGGGAGCGAGACACCGGGGAGCTGTTTTTT. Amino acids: CASSPNRGERDTGELFF.

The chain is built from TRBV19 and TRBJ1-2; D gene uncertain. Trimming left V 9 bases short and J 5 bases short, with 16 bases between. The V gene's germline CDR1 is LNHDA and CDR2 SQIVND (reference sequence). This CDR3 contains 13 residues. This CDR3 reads CARVTGGPYGYTF. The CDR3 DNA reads TGTGCCAGGGTGACGGGAGGCCCTTATGGCTACACCTTC.

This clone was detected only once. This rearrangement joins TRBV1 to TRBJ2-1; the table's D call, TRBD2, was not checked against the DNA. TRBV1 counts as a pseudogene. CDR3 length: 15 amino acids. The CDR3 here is CTSSRLREFYNEQFF. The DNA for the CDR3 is TGCACCAGCAGCCGCCTCCGGGAGTTCTACAATGAGCAGTTCTTC.

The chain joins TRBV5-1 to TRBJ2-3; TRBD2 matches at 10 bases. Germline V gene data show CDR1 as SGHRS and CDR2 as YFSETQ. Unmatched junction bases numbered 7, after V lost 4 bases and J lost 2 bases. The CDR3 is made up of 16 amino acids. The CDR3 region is CASSPRLAGLTDTQYF. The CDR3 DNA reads TGCGCCAGCAGCCCCAGACTAGCGGGCCTCACAGATACGCAGTATTTT.

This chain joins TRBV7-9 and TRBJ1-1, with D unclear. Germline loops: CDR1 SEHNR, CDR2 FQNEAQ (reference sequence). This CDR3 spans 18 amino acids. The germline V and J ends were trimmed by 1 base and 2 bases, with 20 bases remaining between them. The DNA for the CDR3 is TGTGCCAGCAGCTTAGGACCGGGTGGGCGGGTACCCAACACTGAAGCTTTCTTT. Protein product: CASSLGPGGRVPNTEAFF.

The CDR3 DNA reads TGTGCCAGCACCCACAGAGAAACCTACGAGCAGTACTTC. Encoded protein: CASTHRETYEQYF. The chain has TRBV6-1 and TRBJ2-7, with no clear D. Looked up from germline, CDR1 is MNHNS and CDR2 is SASEGT. CDR3 length: 13 amino acids. Trimming stripped 7 bases from V and 2 bases from J, with 12 bases between.

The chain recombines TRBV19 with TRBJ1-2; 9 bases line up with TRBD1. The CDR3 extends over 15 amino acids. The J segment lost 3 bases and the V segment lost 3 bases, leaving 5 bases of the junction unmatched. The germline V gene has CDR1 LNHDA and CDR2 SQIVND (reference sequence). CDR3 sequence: CASSIGDREYYGYTF. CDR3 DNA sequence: TGTGCCAGTAGTATTGGGGACAGGGAGTACTATGGCTACACCTTC.

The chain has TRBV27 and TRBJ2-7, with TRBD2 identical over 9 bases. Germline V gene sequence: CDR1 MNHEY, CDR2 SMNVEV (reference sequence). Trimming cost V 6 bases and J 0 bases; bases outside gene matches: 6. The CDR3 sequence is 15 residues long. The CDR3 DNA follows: TGTGCCAGCAGCGAAAGACTAGCGGCCTCCTACGAGCAGTACTTC. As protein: CASSERLAASYEQYF.

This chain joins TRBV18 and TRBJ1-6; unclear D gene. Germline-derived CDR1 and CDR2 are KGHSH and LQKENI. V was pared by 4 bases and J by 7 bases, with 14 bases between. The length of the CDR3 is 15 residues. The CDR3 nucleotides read TGTGCCAGCTCACTATTAAACGGAGGAAATTCACCCCTCCACTTT. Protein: CASSLLNGGNSPLHF.

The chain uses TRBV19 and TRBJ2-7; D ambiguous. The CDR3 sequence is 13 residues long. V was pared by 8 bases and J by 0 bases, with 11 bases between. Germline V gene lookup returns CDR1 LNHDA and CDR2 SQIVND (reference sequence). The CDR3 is CASAVGVSYEQYF. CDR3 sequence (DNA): TGTGCCAGTGCGGTGGGTGTCTCCTACGAGCAGTACTTC.

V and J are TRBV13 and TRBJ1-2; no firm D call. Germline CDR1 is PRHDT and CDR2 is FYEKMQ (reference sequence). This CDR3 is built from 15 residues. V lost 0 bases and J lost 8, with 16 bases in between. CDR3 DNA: TGTGCCAGCAGCTTAGGCCTAGCGTACAGCTTGGGCTACACCTTC. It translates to CASSLGLAYSLGYTF. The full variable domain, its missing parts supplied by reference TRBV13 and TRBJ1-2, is AAGVIQSPRHLIKEKRETATLKCYPIPRHDTVYWYQQGPGQDPQFLISFYEKMQSDKGSIPDRFSAQQFSDYHSELNMSSLELGDSALYFCASSLGLAYSLGYTFGSGTRLTVV.

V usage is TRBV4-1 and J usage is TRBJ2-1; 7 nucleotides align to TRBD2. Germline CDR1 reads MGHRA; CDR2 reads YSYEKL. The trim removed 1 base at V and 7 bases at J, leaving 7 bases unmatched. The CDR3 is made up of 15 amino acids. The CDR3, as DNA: TGCGCCAGCAGCCAAGGTGGTGGTAGCGGGAATGAGCAGTTCTTC. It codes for CASSQGGGSGNEQFF.

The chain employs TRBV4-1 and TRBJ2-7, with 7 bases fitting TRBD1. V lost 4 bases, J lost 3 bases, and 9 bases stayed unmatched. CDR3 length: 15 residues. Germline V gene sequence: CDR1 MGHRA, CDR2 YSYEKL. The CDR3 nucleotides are TGCGCCAGCAGCCGAAGGAATCAGGGGGTCTACGAGCAGTACTTC. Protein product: CASSRRNQGVYEQYF.

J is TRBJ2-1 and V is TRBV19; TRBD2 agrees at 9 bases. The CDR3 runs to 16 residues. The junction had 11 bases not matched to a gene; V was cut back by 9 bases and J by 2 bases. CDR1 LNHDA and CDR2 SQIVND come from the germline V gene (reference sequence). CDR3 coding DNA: TGTGCCAGCACACCCCTGGCGGGAGGGCCCTACAATGAGCAGTTCTTC. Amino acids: CASTPLAGGPYNEQFF.

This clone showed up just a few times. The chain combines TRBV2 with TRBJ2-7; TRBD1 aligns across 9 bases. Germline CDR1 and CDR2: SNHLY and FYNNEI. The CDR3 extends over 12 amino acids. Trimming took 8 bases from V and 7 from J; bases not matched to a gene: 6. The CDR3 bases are TGTGCCAGCGCCGGGACAGGGAAAGAGCAGTACTTC. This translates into CASAGTGKEQYF. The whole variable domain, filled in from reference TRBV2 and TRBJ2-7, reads EPEVTQTPSHQVTQMGQEVILRCVPISNHLYFYWYRQILGQKVEFLVSFYNNEISEKSEIFDDQFSVERPDGSNFTLKIRSTKLEDSAMYFCASAGTGKEQYFGPGTRLTVT.

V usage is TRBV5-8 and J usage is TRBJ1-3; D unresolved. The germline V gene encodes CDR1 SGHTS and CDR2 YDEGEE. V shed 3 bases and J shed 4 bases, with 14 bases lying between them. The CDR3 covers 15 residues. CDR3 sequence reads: CASSSNAGSGNTIYF. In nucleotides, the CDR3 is TGTGCCAGCAGCTCCAATGCGGGCAGCGGAAACACCATATATTTT.

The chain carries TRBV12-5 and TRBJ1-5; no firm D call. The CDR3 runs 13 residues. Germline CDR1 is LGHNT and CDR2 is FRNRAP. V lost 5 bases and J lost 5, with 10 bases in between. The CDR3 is CASGPQADQPQHF. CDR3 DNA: TGTGCTAGTGGTCCTCAGGCAGATCAGCCCCAGCATTTT.

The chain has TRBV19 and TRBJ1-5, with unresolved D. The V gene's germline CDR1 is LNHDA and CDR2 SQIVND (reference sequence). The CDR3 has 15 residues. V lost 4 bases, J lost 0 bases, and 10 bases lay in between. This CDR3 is CASSTSGASNQPQHF. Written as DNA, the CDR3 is TGTGCCAGTAGTACCAGCGGCGCTAGCAATCAGCCCCAGCATTTT.

For the CDR3, the DNA is TGTGCCAGCCCCTCCCGTCGGGGACTAGCGGGAGAGATTGAGCAGTTCTTC. As protein: CASPSRRGLAGEIEQFF. This chain links TRBV5-4 with TRBJ2-1; 14 bases agree with TRBD2. V dropped 7 bases and J dropped 9; count of bases not matched to a gene: 15. The CDR3 consists of 17 residues. Germline lookup yields CDR1 SGHNT and CDR2 YYREEE (reference sequence).

CDR3 in amino acids: CAHTPRENTEAFF. CDR3 in DNA: TGTGCCCATACGCCCAGGGAGAACACTGAAGCTTTCTTT. The genes are TRBV2 and TRBJ1-1; weak D call: TRBD1 (5 bases). The CDR3 extends over 13 amino acids. The germline V gene encodes CDR1 SNHLY and CDR2 FYNNEI. The V and J ends lost 11 bases and 1 base respectively, with 14 bases between them.

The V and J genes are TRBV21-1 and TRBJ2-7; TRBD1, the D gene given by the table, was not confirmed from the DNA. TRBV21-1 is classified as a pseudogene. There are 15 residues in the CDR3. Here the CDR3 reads CASSKRDRGNYEQYF. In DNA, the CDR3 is TGTGCCAGCAGCAAACGAGACAGGGGAAACTACGAGCAGTACTTC.

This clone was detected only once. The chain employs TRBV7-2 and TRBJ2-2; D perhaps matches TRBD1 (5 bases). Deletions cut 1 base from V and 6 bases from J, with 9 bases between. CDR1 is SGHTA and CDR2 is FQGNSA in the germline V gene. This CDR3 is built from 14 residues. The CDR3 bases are TGTGCCAGCAGCTTAGTTGGACAAGCCGGGGAGCTGTTTTTT. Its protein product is CASSLVGQAGELFF.

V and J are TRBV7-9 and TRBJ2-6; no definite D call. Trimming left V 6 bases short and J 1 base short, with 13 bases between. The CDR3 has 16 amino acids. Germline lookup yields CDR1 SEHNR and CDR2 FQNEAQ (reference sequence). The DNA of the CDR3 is TGTGCCAGCAGTTCTCCTCTGCTATCTGGGGCCAACGTCCTGACTTTC. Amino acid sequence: CASSSPLLSGANVLTF.

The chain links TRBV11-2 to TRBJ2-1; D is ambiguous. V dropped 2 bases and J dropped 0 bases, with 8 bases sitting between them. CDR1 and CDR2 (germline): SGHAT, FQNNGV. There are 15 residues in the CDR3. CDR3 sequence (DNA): TGTGCCAGCAGCTTAAGCATTACCTCCTACAATGAGCAGTTCTTC. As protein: CASSLSITSYNEQFF.

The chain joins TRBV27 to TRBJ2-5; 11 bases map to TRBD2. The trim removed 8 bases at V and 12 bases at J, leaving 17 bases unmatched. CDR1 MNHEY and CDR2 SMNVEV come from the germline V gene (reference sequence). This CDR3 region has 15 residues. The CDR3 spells CASHTGTSGIGPKYF. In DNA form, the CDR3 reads TGTGCCAGCCATACCGGGACTAGCGGCATTGGTCCAAAGTACTTC.